This TCR beta chain was documented in a study of T cell responses to AZD1222 COVID-19 vaccine. Comment on this clone: Its antigen remains unidentified.

The study, taken as a whole, reports: A rise in Spike-specific TCR breadth and depth followed two AZD1222 doses. A mostly white British donor set with more females was recruited, and clonal diversity was possibly underestimated. Spike-spanning, vaccine-associated CD4 TCRs were dominant at 160-218 and 743-854. Baseline serology detected seropositivity in only a handful of AZD1222 recipients.

The germline V and J ends were trimmed by 0 bases and 6 bases, with 12 bases remaining between them. The CDR3 is 14 residues long. Germline CDR1 is SGHDN and CDR2 is FVKESK. The repertoire was sequenced with immunoSEQ multiplex PCR; TCRdb's copy has only in-frame clones and lacks some. The sample has about 130,000 clones, 90% seen once; the top ten hold 1.5% to 2%. This sequence originates from an adult in good health. The source was peripheral blood, collected on day 0 of AZD1222 vaccination. The rearrangement uses TRBV14 and TRBJ2-7; possible D gene TRBD1, 6 bases. The CDR3 DNA reads TGTGCCAGCAGCCAAGAACAGGGACGGCGCGAGCAGTACTTC. This codes for CASSQEQGRREQYF.